The text below deals with one TCR beta chain. Judged by its sample share, this clonotype qualifies as medium-sized (0.01 to 0.1%). The clone's antigen remains unknown. No clone much larger than this one lies a single base away; base qualities are absent. The source of the sample is a study of regulatory T cells after allogeneic stem cell transplantation (dated by TCRdb to the late 2010s). The study in broad terms: Patients were divided into groups based on whether acute graft-versus-host disease developed within 100 days of stem cell transplantation. CD4+CD25+CD127- regulatory T cells were obtained from patient PBMCs by means of fluorescence-activated cell sorting. The regulatory T-cell TCR repertoire after allogeneic stem cell transplantation was compared between patients with and without acute graft-versus-host disease. Conventional CD4+ T cells defined as CD4+CD25+/-CD127+ were also sorted and TCR-sequenced for comparison in the study.

The sample's time point label, decoded: 30 days after allogeneic hematopoietic stem cell transplantation. At 30 days after allogeneic hematopoietic stem cell transplantation, peripheral blood mononuclear cells were collected from the patients. Trimming takes 7 bases from V and 6 bases from J, and the germline ends sit 6 bases apart. The germline V gene sets CDR1 to SGHTS and CDR2 to YDEGEE. The CDR3 measures 10 amino acids from cysteine to phenylalanine. The DNA shown is the 30-base CDR3, in frame from base 1. Instrument used: Illumina MiSeq. After the RNA was reverse transcribed with the SMARTer RACE cDNA Amplification kit, the TCR beta CDR3 region was amplified. RNA from sorted cells was extracted with the RNeasy Mini Kit. Illumina paired-end sequencing was applied to the TCR beta amplicons. Per the authors' processing: MiXCR, VDJtools and the tcR R package were the tools used to analyze the TCR repertoire. The inverse Simpson index was used to measure diversity, and clones were grouped as rare, small, medium or expanded based on each clone's proportion of the repertoire. Using fastp trimming at Q25 and MiXCR clonotype assembly, TCRdb reanalyzed the public sequencing data and kept in-frame beta chains. Identical CDR3 proteins give one entry, which carries the most common genes and DNA. TCRdb, not the original authors, processed these V and J calls. For this sample the table gives about 1,100 distinct CDR3 sequences, of which around a sixth were detected only once. Of the sample, 12% falls within the top ten clones.

The study at large found these results: No significant difference in conventional CD4+ T-cell repertoire diversity was found between patients with and without graft-versus-host disease. Patients without graft-versus-host disease showed a less diverse, more focused regulatory T-cell TCR repertoire than patients with the disease. None of the regulatory T-cell clones was shared across all patients, and no significant correlation was found between sorted cell numbers and the inverse Simpson index. Because of the small patient sample size, validation of the findings in a larger cohort was required. In non-GvHD patients, the top 10 regulatory T-cell clones took up a significantly larger share of the repertoire, which suggests that presumably allo-specific protective clones had expanded.

This material consisted of sorted CD4+ T cells from blood (whether regulatory or conventional is not recorded), taken 30 days after allogeneic stem cell transplant. The V gene is TRBV5-8 and the J gene is TRBJ2-3; confidence is insufficient to name the D gene. This sequence was found in a human patient who had an allogeneic stem cell transplant, so the T cells may come from the graft donor. CDR3 reads: CASGRDTQYF. The sequence in DNA is TGTGCCAGCGGCAGGGATACGCAGTATTTT.